Given below is one T cell receptor (beta chain) in context. The CDR3 has 14 amino acids. The ends were cut back, 4 bases at V and 1 base at J, with 9 bases in the middle. The germline V gene has CDR1 KGHDR and CDR2 SFDVKD. Using immunoSEQ multiplex PCR, the repertoire was profiled, and TCRdb retains in-frame clones only, with some absent. This sample yields hundreds of thousands of clones, of which around four fifths are seen a single time; over 4% belongs to the top ten. This entry is derived from a study of blood T cell repertoires in COVID-19. Study details: Researchers got acute and convalescent COVID-19 samples from the United States, Italy and Spain.

Sequencing was carried out using PBMCs or T cells enriched from blood (not recorded which). This TCR came from a man younger than 40 with acute COVID-19. The V gene is TRBV24-1, the J gene TRBJ1-1; D is perhaps TRBD1 (6 bases). In DNA, the CDR3 is TGTGCCACCAGTGACCCGGGACAGAACACTGAAGCTTTCTTT. As protein: CATSDPGQNTEAFF.